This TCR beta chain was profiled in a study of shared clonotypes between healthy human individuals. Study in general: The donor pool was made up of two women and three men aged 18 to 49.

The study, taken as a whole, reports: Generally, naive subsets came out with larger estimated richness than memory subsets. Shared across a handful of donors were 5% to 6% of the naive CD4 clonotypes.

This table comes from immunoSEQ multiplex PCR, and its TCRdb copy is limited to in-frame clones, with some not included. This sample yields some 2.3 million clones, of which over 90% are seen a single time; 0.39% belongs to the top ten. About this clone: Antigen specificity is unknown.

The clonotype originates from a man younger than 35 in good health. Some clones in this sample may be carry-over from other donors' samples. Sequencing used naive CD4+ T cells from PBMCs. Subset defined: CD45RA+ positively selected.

CDR3 bases: TGTGCCAGCATCGCAGGATCCTATGGCTACACCTTC. It codes for CASIAGSYGYTF. This rearrangement joins TRBV28 to TRBJ1-2, with D unresolved. This CDR3 is built from 12 residues. Germline CDR1 is MDHEN and CDR2 is SYDVKM. V dropped 7 bases and J dropped 4 bases, with 10 bases sitting between them.